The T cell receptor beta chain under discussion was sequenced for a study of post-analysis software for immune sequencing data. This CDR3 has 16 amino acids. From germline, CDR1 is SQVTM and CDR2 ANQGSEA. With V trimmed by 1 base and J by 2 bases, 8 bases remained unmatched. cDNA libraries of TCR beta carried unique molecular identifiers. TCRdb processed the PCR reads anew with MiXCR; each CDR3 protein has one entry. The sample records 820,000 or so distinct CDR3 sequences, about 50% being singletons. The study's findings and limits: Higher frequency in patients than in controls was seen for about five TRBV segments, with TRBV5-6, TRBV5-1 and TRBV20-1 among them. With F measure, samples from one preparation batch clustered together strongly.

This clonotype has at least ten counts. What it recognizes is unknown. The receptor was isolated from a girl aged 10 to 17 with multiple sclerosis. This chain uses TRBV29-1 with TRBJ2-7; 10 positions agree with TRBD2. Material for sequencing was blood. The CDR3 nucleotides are TGCAGCGTTGAAGGGGGGACCGGACTAGCGGCCTACGAGCAGTACTTC. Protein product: CSVEGGTGLAAYEQYF.